Listed here are 19 T cell receptor beta chains from one sample, sequenced in a study of vaccination and CD4 T cells after COVID-19. The treatment: roughly ten-day PBMC culture with coronavirus spike peptide pools or control peptides (ViraFEST assay). Antigens for these TCRs are unknown. CD4+ T cells that had been cultured provided DNA sequenced with the Oncomine TCR Beta short-read assay. MiXCR, run by TCRdb on the PCR reads, gives a single entry per CDR3 protein. The sample holds about 15,000 distinct CDR3 sequences, 48% seen once. The sample consisted of CD4+ T cells from blood, cultured in vitro. The origin of the receptors is a human donor who had recovered from COVID-19.

J is TRBJ1-2 and V is TRBV11-2, with no clear D. This CDR3 region has 14 residues. CDR1 SGHAT and CDR2 FQNNGV come from the germline V gene. V gave up 0 bases and J gave up 2 bases, with 7 bases separating them. Written as DNA, the CDR3 is TGTGCCAGCAGCTTAGATCGAGGGAACTATGGCTACACCTTC. Translating it yields CASSLDRGNYGYTF.

The chain joins TRBV5-6 to TRBJ2-3; 10 positions match TRBD2. The CDR3 is 18 amino acids. The germline CDR1 and CDR2 sequences are SGHDT and YYEEEE. Unmatched junction bases numbered 14, after V lost 5 bases and J lost 2 bases. DNA for the CDR3: TGTGCCAGCAGGTTACTGAGCGGGGGGGCGATTACCACAGATACGCAGTATTTT. Its protein product is CASRLLSGGAITTDTQYF.

This clonotype occurred a few times. V is TRBV15 and J is TRBJ2-1; 14 bases line up with TRBD2. The CDR3 has 15 residues. Germline loops: CDR1 LNHNV, CDR2 YYDKDF (reference sequence). V lost 3 bases, J lost 8 bases, and 3 bases stayed unmatched. The CDR3 DNA is TGTGCCACCAGCAGGACTAGCGGGAGGGTCTATGAGCAGTTCTTC. It encodes CATSRTSGRVYEQFF.

This rearrangement joins TRBV27 to TRBJ2-5; tentatively, D is TRBD2 (6 bases). Deletions cut 5 bases from V and 4 bases from J, with 17 bases between. The CDR3 is 15 amino acids. Germline-derived CDR1 and CDR2 are MNHEY and SMNVEV (reference sequence). The CDR3 region has the DNA TGTGCCAGCAGTCCACGACTAGATTTTTCAGAGACCCAGTACTTC. Its protein is CASSPRLDFSETQYF.

This clonotype was observed a handful of times. The V gene is TRBV20-1, the J gene TRBJ2-5, with unresolved D. Germline assignment: CDR1 DFQATT and CDR2 SNEGSKA (reference sequence). Trimming pared 6 bases from V and 3 bases from J, leaving 8 bases between. The CDR3 contains 11 residues. The CDR3 spells CSATWEETQYF. The CDR3 region has the DNA TGCAGTGCCACCTGGGAAGAGACCCAGTACTTC.

The chain links TRBV5-1 to TRBJ2-7; 7 nucleotides agree with TRBD1. The J segment lost 5 bases and the V segment lost 5 bases, leaving 13 bases of the junction unmatched. Germline values: CDR1 SGHRS, CDR2 YFSETQ. CDR3 length: 15 amino acids. CDR3 sequence (DNA): TGCGCCAGCAGTTACGCCGACAGGGTAGGCGACGAGCAGTACTTC. This encodes CASSYADRVGDEQYF.

The V call is TRBV7-2, the J call TRBJ1-2; 11 bases agree with TRBD1. The J segment lost 4 bases and the V segment lost 2 bases, leaving 9 bases of the junction unmatched. The CDR3 sequence is 17 residues long. CDR1 and CDR2 (germline): SGHTA, FQGNSA. CDR3 coding DNA: TGTGCCAGCAGCTTAAATTCAGGGGACAGGGGGGCCTATGGCTACACCTTC. Protein: CASSLNSGDRGAYGYTF.

The chain uses TRBV6-5 and TRBJ1-1; TRBD1 is a possible D gene (5 bases). Per the germline V gene, CDR1 is MNHEY and CDR2 is SVGAGI. The CDR3 contains 11 residues. V was trimmed by 2 bases and J by 8 bases, leaving 6 bases between them. CDR3 DNA sequence: TGTGCCAGCAGTTACCAGGGAGAAGCTTTCTTT. Translated, it gives CASSYQGEAFF.

The genes are TRBV12-3 or TRBV12-4 and TRBJ2-3; possibly TRBD2 for D (6 bases). The CDR3 consists of 13 residues. V was clipped by 3 bases and J by 11 bases, with 15 bases between them. This CDR3 is CASSFASGVQQYF. The CDR3 nucleotides are TGTGCCAGCAGTTTCGCGTCGGGGGTACAGCAGTATTTT.

The rearrangement joins TRBV6-1 to TRBJ1-1; 8 bases line up with TRBD1. The CDR3 totals 16 residues. From germline, CDR1 is MNHNS and CDR2 SASEGT. The V gene end was trimmed by 6 bases and the J gene end by 3 bases; junction bases not matched to a gene: 12. CDR3 nucleotides: TGTGCCAGCAGGAGGTTAAGGACAGGGAGGGACACTGAAGCTTTCTTT. It codes for CASRRLRTGRDTEAFF.

Only a few counts were recorded for this clonotype. The rearrangement links TRBV7-3 to TRBJ1-6; the D is unclear. This CDR3 comprises 16 residues. Trimming pared 5 bases from V and 10 bases from J, leaving 21 bases between. The germline gives CDR1 SGHTA, CDR2 FQGTGA. CDR3 region: CASSPRTRTEASPLHF. The DNA for the CDR3 is TGTGCCAGCAGCCCAAGGACTCGAACAGAGGCGTCACCCCTCCACTTT. The entire variable domain, with the rest obtained from reference TRBV7-3 and TRBJ1-6, is as follows: GAGVSQTPSNKVTEKGKYVELRCDPISGHTALYWYRQSLGQGPEFLIYFQGTGAADDSGLPNDRFFAVRPEGSVSTLKIQRTERGDSAVYLCASSPRTRTEASPLHFGNGTRLTVT.

J is TRBJ1-1 and V is TRBV20-1; TRBD1 might be the D (5 bases). V was pared by 3 bases and J by 1 base, with 9 bases between. From germline, CDR1 is DFQATT and CDR2 SNEGSKA (reference sequence). The CDR3 is made up of 13 amino acids. The CDR3 spells CSASGGGNTEAFF. The DNA for the CDR3 is TGCAGTGCTAGTGGGGGGGGGAACACTGAAGCTTTCTTT.

This rearrangement joins TRBV7-2 to TRBJ1-1; D is ambiguous. From germline, CDR1 is SGHTA and CDR2 FQGNSA. This CDR3 contains 13 residues. Between the trimmed V and J ends, which lost 3 bases and 1 base, there was a span of 6 bases. The CDR3 spells CASSFWGNTEAFF. Written as DNA, the CDR3 is TGTGCCAGCAGCTTCTGGGGGAACACTGAAGCTTTCTTT. Full variable domain (remainder filled in from reference TRBV7-2 and TRBJ1-1): GAGVSQSPSNKVTEKGKDVELRCDPISGHTALYWYRQSLGQGLEFLIYFQGNSAPDKSGLPSDRFSAERTGGSVSTLTIQRTQQEDSAVYLCASSFWGNTEAFFGQGTRLTVV.

V usage is TRBV6-5 and J usage is TRBJ1-2; D unresolved. Looked up from germline, CDR1 is MNHEY and CDR2 is SVGAGI. The V end was cut by 2 bases, the J end by 8 bases, with 21 bases between. The CDR3 has 16 amino acids. For the CDR3, the DNA is TGTGCCAGCAGTTACCGGGGAGAGTCAAAACGTCAGGGCTACACCTTC. Amino acid sequence: CASSYRGESKRQGYTF.

CDR3 residues: CASSYLHPGYTF. The CDR3 nucleotides are TGTGCCAGCAGTTACCTCCACCCTGGCTACACCTTC. The V gene is TRBV6-5, the J gene TRBJ1-2; D is unresolved. The CDR3 contains 12 residues. CDR1 MNHEY and CDR2 SVGAGI come from the germline V gene. V was clipped by 2 bases and J by 7 bases, with 8 bases between them.

The chain joins TRBV6-1 to TRBJ2-6, with D maybe TRBD2 (5 bases). V was pared by 7 bases and J by 0 bases, with 7 bases between. This CDR3 has 14 amino acids. CDR1 is MNHNS and CDR2 is SASEGT in the germline V gene. CDR3 nucleotide sequence: TGTGCCAGCACCGAGGGCTCTGGGGCCAACGTCCTGACTTTC. This gives the protein CASTEGSGANVLTF.

In its sample, this clonotype was seen a few times. The V call is TRBV2, the J call TRBJ2-2; no clear D. V was trimmed by 4 bases and J by 5 bases, leaving 2 bases between them. The V gene's germline CDR1 is SNHLY and CDR2 FYNNEI. The CDR3 consists of 11 residues. CDR3 region: CASSVTGELFF. The CDR3 DNA reads as TGTGCCAGCAGTGTTACCGGGGAGCTGTTTTTT.

The chain employs TRBV14 and TRBJ2-3; possibly TRBD1 for D (5 bases). Deletions cut 3 bases from V and 0 bases from J, with 22 bases between. This CDR3 spans 19 amino acids. In germline, CDR1 is SGHDN, CDR2 FVKESK. The CDR3 region has the DNA TGTGCCAGCAGCCAGGGGTTGGAAGGGGTCCGACTTAGCACAGATACGCAGTATTTT. Translating it yields CASSQGLEGVRLSTDTQYF.

This clonotype occurred a few times. V gene TRBV7-2 combines with J gene TRBJ1-6; no clear D. Trimming took off 5 bases at V and 0 bases at J, with 5 bases between the two ends. This CDR3 contains 14 residues. Per germline, CDR1 SGHTA and CDR2 FQGNSA. The CDR3 nucleotides read TGTGCCAGCAGCCGCACCTCCTATAATTCACCCCTCCACTTT. It encodes CASSRTSYNSPLHF.